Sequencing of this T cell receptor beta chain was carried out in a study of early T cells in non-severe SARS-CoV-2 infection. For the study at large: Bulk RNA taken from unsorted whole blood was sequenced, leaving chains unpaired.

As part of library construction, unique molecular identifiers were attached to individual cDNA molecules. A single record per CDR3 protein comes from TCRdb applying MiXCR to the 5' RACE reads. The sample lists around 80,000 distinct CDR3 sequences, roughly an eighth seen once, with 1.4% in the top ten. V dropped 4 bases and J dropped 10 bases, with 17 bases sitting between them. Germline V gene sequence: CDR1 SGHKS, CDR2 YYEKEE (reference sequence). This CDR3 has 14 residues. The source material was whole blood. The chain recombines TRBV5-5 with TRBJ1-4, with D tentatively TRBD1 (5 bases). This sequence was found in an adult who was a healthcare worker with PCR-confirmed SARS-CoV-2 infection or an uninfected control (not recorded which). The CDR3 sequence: CASSLSGRGGKLFF. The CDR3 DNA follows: TGTGCCAGCAGCCTCTCTGGGAGGGGAGGAAAACTGTTTTTT.